One T cell receptor beta chain is described in this entry. Its antigen is not identified. The protocol was immunoSEQ multiplex PCR, while the TCRdb copy is restricted to in-frame clones and leaves out a portion. The data contain tens of thousands of clones, 65% to 90% of them seen just once; the ten biggest clones take up around 2%. This record comes from a study of OX40 agonist ivuxolimab in advanced cancers. Findings and limits, study-wide: Clonal expansion among partial responders at 0.1-3.0 mg/kg ranked near the lowest. The authors also found low normalized T-cell clonal expansion in some nonresponders.

The CDR3 spans 15 residues. Germline V lookup: CDR1 LNHDA, CDR2 SQIVND (reference sequence). V gave up 7 bases and J gave up 3 bases; unmatched junction bases: 6. This sequence originates from an adult with an advanced solid tumor such as melanoma, head and neck, liver or kidney cancer. The chain couples TRBV19 to TRBJ2-2; 9 bases align to TRBD1. The material sequenced was CD4+ or CD8+ T cells sorted from blood, taken in a trial of the OX40 agonist ivuxolimab. CDR3 region: CASTNRGQDTGELFF. The DNA for the CDR3 is TGTGCCAGTACCAACAGGGGGCAAGACACCGGGGAGCTGTTTTTT.